This T cell receptor beta chain was retrieved from a study of control samples from healthy donors and cancer patients. The data were produced by immunoSEQ multiplex PCR, yet TCRdb's version contains in-frame clones alone and is incomplete. The sample contains around 130,000 clones, over 75% of which appear only once. This clone has only one observation. This CDR3 is 16 amino acids long. V gave up 4 bases and J gave up 5 bases, with 18 bases separating them. Germline loops: CDR1 LNHDA, CDR2 SQIVND (reference sequence). The clonotype originates from a man aged 45 to 65 in good health. J is TRBJ2-1 and V is TRBV19; D not resolved. Sequencing input: blood. The CDR3 region has the DNA TGTGCCAGTAGTAATTTGCAAAATACGTACAACAATGAGCAGTTCTTC. Protein sequence: CASSNLQNTYNNEQFF. The entire variable domain, with the rest obtained from reference TRBV19 and TRBJ2-1, is as follows: DGGITQSPKYLFRKEGQNVTLSCEQNLNHDAMYWYRQDPGQGLRLIYYSQIVNDFQKGDIAEGYSVSREKKESFPLTVTSAQKNPTAFYLCASSNLQNTYNNEQFFGPGTRLTVL.